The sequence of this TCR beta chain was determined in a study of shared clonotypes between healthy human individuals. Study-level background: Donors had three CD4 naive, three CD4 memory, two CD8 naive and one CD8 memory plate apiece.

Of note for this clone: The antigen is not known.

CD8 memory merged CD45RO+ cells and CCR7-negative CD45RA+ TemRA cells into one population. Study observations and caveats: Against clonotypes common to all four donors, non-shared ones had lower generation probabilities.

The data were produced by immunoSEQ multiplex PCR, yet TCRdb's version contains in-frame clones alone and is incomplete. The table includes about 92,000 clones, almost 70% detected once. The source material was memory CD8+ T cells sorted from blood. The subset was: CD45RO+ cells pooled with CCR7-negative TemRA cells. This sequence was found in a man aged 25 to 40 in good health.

DNA for the CDR3: TGTGCCACCAGCAGAGTCGGCGTTGGGTCGGGAGCTCTGAATGAGCAGTTCTTC. Translation: CATSRVGVGSGALNEQFF. The genes are TRBV15 and TRBJ2-1; tentative D call: TRBD2 (6 bases). Trimming left V 1 base short and J 7 bases short, with 23 bases between. Germline V lookup: CDR1 LNHNV, CDR2 YYDKDF (reference sequence). The CDR3 runs 18 residues.